The T cell receptor beta chain described here comes from a study of T cells in Graves' hyperthyroidism and ophthalmopathy. Study-wide results and limits: From stable hyperthyroidism, ophthalmopathy was separated by a 13 V-J model. Blood also showed most of the thyroid clonotypes that were expanded above 0.001. Before onset, ophthalmopathy was predicted by the model a median roughly six months earlier.

In this sample, this clonotype turned up many times. Antigen: not known. The germline V gene encodes CDR1 LNHNV and CDR2 YYDKDF (reference sequence). This CDR3 spans 14 amino acids. V dropped 0 bases and J dropped 3 bases, with 8 bases sitting between them. From RNA transcripts, TCR beta CDR3 regions were amplified. TCR CDR3 regions were first amplified by RT-PCR with HTBI primers. TCRdb recomputed calls from the multiplex PCR reads with MiXCR, one row per CDR3 protein. The table lists 350,000 to 400,000 distinct CDR3 sequences, under 20% of them singletons, with 3% to 4% in the top ten. V usage is TRBV15 and J usage is TRBJ2-5; D is uncertain. The clonotype was recovered from a woman between 18 and 29 years old with Graves' hyperthyroidism. The sequencing input was blood. The CDR3 spells CATSRDLWEETQYF. CDR3 nucleotide sequence: TGTGCCACCAGCAGAGATCTATGGGAAGAGACCCAGTACTTC.